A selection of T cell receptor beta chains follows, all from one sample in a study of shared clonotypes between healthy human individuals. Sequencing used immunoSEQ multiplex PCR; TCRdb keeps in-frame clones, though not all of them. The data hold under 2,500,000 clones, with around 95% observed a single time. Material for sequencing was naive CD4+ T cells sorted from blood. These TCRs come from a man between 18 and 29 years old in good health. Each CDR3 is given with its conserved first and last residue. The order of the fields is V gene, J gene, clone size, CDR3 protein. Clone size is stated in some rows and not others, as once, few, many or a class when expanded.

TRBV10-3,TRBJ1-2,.,CAISVSTISGYGYTF
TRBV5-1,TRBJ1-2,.,CASSLDQVAAGGYTF
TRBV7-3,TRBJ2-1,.,CASSPGNNEQFF
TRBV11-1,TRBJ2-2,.,CASSRLVVTGELFF
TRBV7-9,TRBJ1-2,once,CASSLGSSYGYTF
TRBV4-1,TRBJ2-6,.,CASDPGRAGANVLTF
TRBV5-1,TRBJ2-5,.,CASSRGLAKETQYF
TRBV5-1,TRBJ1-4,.,CASSGGHATNEKLFF
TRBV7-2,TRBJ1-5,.,CASSLRGGGNQPQHF
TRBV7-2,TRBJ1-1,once,CASSLEALNTEAFF
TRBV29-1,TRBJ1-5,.,CSVEEGGGNQPQHF
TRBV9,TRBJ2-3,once,CASSVSSDTQYF
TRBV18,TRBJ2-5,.,CASSPTERTQYF
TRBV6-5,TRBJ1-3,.,CASRSTGFSGNTIYF
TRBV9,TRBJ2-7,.,CASSTGLAGSYEQYF
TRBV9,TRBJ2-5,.,CASSVAQGAQETQYF
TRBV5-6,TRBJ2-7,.,CASSYGGPPYEQYF
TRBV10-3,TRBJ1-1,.,CAISSTGLNTEAFF
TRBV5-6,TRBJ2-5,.,CASSLVQETQYF
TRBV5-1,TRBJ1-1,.,CASSFRNPKTEAFF
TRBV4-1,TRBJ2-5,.,CASSLGRWETQYF
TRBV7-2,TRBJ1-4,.,CASSLATGVGEKLFF
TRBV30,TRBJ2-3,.,CASSPGARGDTQYF
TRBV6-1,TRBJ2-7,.,CASTPGPSYEQYF
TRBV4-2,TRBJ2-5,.,CASSQDRNLQETQYF
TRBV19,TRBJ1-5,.,CASSIGRAGNQPQHF
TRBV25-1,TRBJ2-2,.,CASKDRDGTGELFF
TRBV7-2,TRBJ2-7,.,CASSVTSGSYEQYF
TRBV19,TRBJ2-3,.,CASTLVGRREGSTDTQYF
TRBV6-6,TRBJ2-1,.,CASSSHIGRDNEQFF
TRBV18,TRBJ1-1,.,CASSLQGAKNFF
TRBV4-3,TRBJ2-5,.,CASSQARTSGKETQYF
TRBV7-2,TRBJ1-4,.,CASSLARTGNEKLFF
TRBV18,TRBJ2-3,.,CASSPRQGADTQYF
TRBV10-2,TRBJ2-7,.,CASSARAPYEQYF
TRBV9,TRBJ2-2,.,CASSHGEQGAGELFF
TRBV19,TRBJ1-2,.,CASSIVQRLGGYTF
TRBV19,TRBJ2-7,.,CASSWGSGDYEQYF
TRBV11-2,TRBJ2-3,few,CASSTSTDTQYF
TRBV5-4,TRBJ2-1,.,CASSRDRWSYNEQFF
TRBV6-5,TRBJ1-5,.,CASRGAGAGNQPQHF
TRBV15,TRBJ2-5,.,CATSRSGNEKETQYF
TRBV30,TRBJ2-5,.,CAWSVPGDRTQETQYF
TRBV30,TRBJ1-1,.,CAWSGTSGAFF
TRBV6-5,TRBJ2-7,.,CASSRGQGSYEQYF
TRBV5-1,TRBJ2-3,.,CASSPRQGAADTQYF
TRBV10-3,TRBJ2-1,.,CATISAGSSYNEQFF
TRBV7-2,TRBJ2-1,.,CASSLAGGGAGNEQFF
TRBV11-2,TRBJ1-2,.,CASSSQDRGYNYGYTF
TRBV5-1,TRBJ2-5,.,CASSLEGQKKETQYF
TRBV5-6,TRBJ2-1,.,CASSFLGNEQFF
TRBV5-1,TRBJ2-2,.,CASSLAPSGVNTGELFF
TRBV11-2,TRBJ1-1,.,CASSIRGLGTEAFF